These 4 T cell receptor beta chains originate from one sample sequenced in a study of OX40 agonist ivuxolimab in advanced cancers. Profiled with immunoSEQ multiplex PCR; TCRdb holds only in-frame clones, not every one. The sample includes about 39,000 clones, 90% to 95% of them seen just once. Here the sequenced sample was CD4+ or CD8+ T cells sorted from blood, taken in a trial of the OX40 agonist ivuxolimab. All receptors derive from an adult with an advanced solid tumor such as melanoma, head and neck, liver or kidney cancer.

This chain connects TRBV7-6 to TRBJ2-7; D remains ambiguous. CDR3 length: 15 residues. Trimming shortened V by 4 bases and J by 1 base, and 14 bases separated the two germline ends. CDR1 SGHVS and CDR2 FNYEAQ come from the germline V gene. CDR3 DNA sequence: TGTGCCAGCAGCTCCAGAGACGGATCTTCCTACGAGCAGTACTTC. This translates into CASSSRDGSSYEQYF.

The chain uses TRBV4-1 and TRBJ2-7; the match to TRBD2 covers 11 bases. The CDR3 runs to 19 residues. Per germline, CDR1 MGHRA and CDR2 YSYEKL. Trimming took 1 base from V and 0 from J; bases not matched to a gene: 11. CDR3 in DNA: TGCGCCAGCAGCCAAGGGGGGGGCTTAACTAGCGGGAGCTCCTACGAGCAGTACTTC. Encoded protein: CASSQGGGLTSGSSYEQYF.

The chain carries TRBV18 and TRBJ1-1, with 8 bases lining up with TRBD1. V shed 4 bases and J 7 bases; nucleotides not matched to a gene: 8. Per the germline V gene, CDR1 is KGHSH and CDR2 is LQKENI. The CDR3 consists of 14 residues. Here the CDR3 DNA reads TGTGCCAGCTCACTAATGGACAGGGCCGATGAAGCTTTCTTT. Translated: CASSLMDRADEAFF. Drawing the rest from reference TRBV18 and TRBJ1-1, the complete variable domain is NAGVMQNPRHLVRRRGQEARLRCSPMKGHSHVYWYRQLPEEGLKFMVYLQKENIIDESGMPKERFSAEFPKEGPSILRIQQVVRGDSAAYFCASSLMDRADEAFFGQGTRLTVV.

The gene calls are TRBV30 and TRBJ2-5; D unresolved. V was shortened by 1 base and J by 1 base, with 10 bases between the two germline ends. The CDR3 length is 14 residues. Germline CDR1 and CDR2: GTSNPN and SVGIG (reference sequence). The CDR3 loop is CAWSGPGPQETQYF. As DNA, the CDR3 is TGTGCCTGGAGTGGACCGGGCCCCCAAGAGACCCAGTACTTC.